This is a list of T cell receptor beta chains from one sample in a study of CD8+CD57+ T cells in acquired aplastic anemia. TCRdb passed the reads through MiXCR, listing each CDR3 protein once. The sample holds a few hundred thousand distinct CDR3 sequences, roughly 61% seen once. Sequencing was performed on sorted CD4+, CD8+, or CD8+CD57+ T cells (not recorded which) from PBMCs. These receptors all come from a human donor with aplastic anemia. CDR3s include the opening cysteine and the closing phenylalanine or tryptophan. D genes are given only for firm matches.

v_gene	len	d_gene	j_gene	CDR3aa
TRBV18	12	.	TRBJ1-1	CASSPSRPEAFF
TRBV20-1	13	.	TRBJ2-7	CSARVRPDYEQYF
TRBV20-1	16	.	TRBJ2-3	CSARVAIGRSTDTQYF
TRBV19	14	.	TRBJ2-5	CASSIIGGLETQYF
TRBV20-1	12	.	TRBJ2-1	CSASGSSSEQFF
TRBV7-2	14	.	TRBJ2-6	CASSRESGANVLTF
TRBV24-1	16	TRBD2	TRBJ2-3	CATSGLAGESPDTQYF
TRBV7-3	17	.	TRBJ1-1	CASSLTRTNNENTEAFF
TRBV15	17	.	TRBJ1-5	CATSRETGSRGNKPQHF
TRBV2	16	TRBD2	TRBJ2-1	CASCGLAGGSYNEQFF
TRBV20-1	13	.	TRBJ1-2	CSASLPGDYGYTF
TRBV20-1	13	.	TRBJ1-1	CSARVTANTEAFF
TRBV12-1	12	.	TRBJ2-7	CASPFEPREQYF
TRBV5-8	15	.	TRBJ2-3	CASSPGGPQGYTQYF
TRBV29-1	13	.	TRBJ2-3	CSATGVGADTQYF
TRBV7-2	14	.	TRBJ2-7	CASQGGQASYEQYF
TRBV19	16	.	TRBJ2-7	CASSMETGTGDYEQYF
TRBV9	15	.	TRBJ1-6	CASSGGDLTGSPLHF
TRBV20-1	13	TRBD2	TRBJ2-7	CSARGLAGAPKYF
TRBV12-3/TRBV12-4	17	TRBD1	TRBJ1-5	CASSHDRGLDSNQPQHF
TRBV20-1	15	TRBD2	TRBJ2-3	CSASKSGGAADTQYF
TRBV29-1	12	.	TRBJ1-2	CSVSTGPNGYTF
TRBV12-3/TRBV12-4	14	.	TRBJ1-6	CASSVDFRNSPLHF
TRBV20-1	13	TRBD2	TRBJ2-3	CSATSGREDTQYF
TRBV20-1	12	.	TRBJ2-5	CSAARDTPRVYF
TRBV6-1	18	TRBD2	TRBJ2-2	CASTISGTSGVGTGELFF
TRBV7-3	12	.	TRBJ2-1	CASSHPLGEQFF
TRBV20-1	15	TRBD2	TRBJ2-3	CSARVAGGSTDTQYF
TRBV7-9	15	TRBD1	TRBJ2-7	CASSKQGTRSYEQYF
TRBV20-1	12	.	TRBJ1-5	CSATSRGQPQHF
TRBV20-1	14	TRBD1	TRBJ2-1	CSAHRDSLGNEQFF
TRBV5-1	15	.	TRBJ2-1	CASSSLTMEGDEQFF
TRBV5-1	13	.	TRBJ1-5	CASSSGGGEPQHF
TRBV3-1	12	.	TRBJ2-2	CASSQGPRELFF
TRBV7-2	14	TRBD2	TRBJ2-3	CASSLDAGVGTQYF
TRBV5-1	15	TRBD1	TRBJ1-2	CASSGGTVPNYGYTF
TRBV6-5	10	.	TRBJ2-1	CATGRNEQFF
TRBV19	19	TRBD2	TRBJ2-2	CASSTGLAGGYSNTGELFF
TRBV20-1	13	TRBD1	TRBJ2-7	CSASTDRDYEQYF
TRBV12-3/TRBV12-4	15	TRBD1	TRBJ1-2	CASSPGTGFLYGYTF
TRBV2	12	.	TRBJ1-1	CASSYMGAEAFF
TRBV14	15	TRBD2	TRBJ2-1	CASSHAGTSGNEQFF
TRBV25-1	11	.	TRBJ2-5	CASSAAETQYF
TRBV29-1	12	.	TRBJ1-4	CSVAERNEKLFF
TRBV20-1	13	.	TRBJ1-3	CSARDLRGNTIYF
TRBV24-1	16	TRBD2	TRBJ2-7	CATSDYLAGGRHEQYF
TRBV7-9	18	.	TRBJ2-5	CASSLDSRVGPLLETQYF
TRBV24-1	14	.	TRBJ2-2	CATSDPTSPGELFF
TRBV6-5	14	.	TRBJ1-5	CASRGSGSNQPQHF
TRBV6-4	16	.	TRBJ1-2	CASSPLGGGASYGYTF
TRBV12-3/TRBV12-4	15	.	TRBJ2-1	CASSLFGGMDNEQFF
TRBV19	15	TRBD1	TRBJ1-2	CASSIEQGARYGYTF
TRBV20-1	18	.	TRBJ2-1	CSARDHLNEGSSYNEQFF